Presented here are 9 T cell receptor beta chains from one specimen sequenced in a study of metastatic and nonmetastatic thyroid tumors. There were no patients who had received any treatment before thyroid surgery. TCRdb re-called the PCR reads through MiXCR. In the table there are 30,000 or so clones, roughly 17% of which are singletons. Sequencing was carried out using blood. These receptors all come from a female donor with papillary thyroid cancer or a benign thyroid nodule (not recorded which). Some clones in this sample may be carry-over from other donors' samples.

This clone has at least ten counts. The chain couples TRBV28 to TRBJ2-7; D not resolved. CDR1 is MDHEN, CDR2 SYDVKM, per germline. The length of the CDR3 is 14 residues. V lost 4 bases, J lost 4 bases, and 14 bases lay in between. The CDR3 loop is CASSSLANGYEQYF. The CDR3 DNA follows: TGTGCCAGCAGTTCCCTCGCCAATGGGTACGAGCAGTACTTC.

This clone has at least ten counts. The rearrangement links TRBV5-4 to TRBJ2-6; D not resolved. Germline V gives CDR1 SGHNT, CDR2 YYREEE (reference sequence). With 1 base removed from V and 1 base from J, the gap between germline ends came to 6 bases. This CDR3 is built from 15 residues. Here the CDR3 DNA reads TGTGCCAGCAGCTTGAGGTTGTCTGGGGCCAACGTCCTGACTTTC. Its translation: CASSLRLSGANVLTF.

This chain uses TRBV30 with TRBJ1-1, with D unclear. Trimming took 3 bases from V and 8 from J, leaving 16 bases between them. Germline CDR1 and CDR2: GTSNPN and SVGIG (reference sequence). The CDR3 has 13 amino acids. The chain's CDR3 is CAWSLVRLGEAFF. CDR3 bases: TGTGCCTGGAGCCTAGTTCGTCTCGGAGAAGCTTTCTTT. Supplemented by reference TRBV30 and TRBJ1-1, the full variable domain reads SQTIHQWPATLVQPVGSPLSLECTVEGTSNPNLYWYRQAAGRGLQLLFYSVGIGQISSEVPQNLSASRPQDRQFILSSKKLLLSDSGFYLCAWSLVRLGEAFFGQGTRLTVV.

V usage is TRBV11-3 and J usage is TRBJ1-4; 7 positions agree with TRBD1. The length of the CDR3 is 16 residues. The V segment lost 4 bases and the J segment 5 bases; nucleotides outside the gene matches: 10. Germline V gene lookup returns CDR1 SGHNT and CDR2 YENEEA. The CDR3 DNA reads TGTGCCAGCAGCTCCCTGGGGGACAGTTGGAATGAAAAACTGTTTTTT. Translated, it gives CASSSLGDSWNEKLFF.

This clone is categorized as medium-sized. CDR3 in DNA: TGCAGTGCTAGCAGAGGGACAGGGGGCACAGATACGCAGTATTTT. Translating it yields CSASRGTGGTDTQYF. This rearrangement joins TRBV20-1 to TRBJ2-3, with 10 bases aligning to TRBD1. The CDR3 runs 15 residues. CDR1 is DFQATT, CDR2 SNEGSKA, per germline (reference sequence). V lost 3 bases, J lost 1 base, and 4 bases stayed unmatched.

This clone was recorded many times. The rearrangement links TRBV7-9 to TRBJ1-4; D ambiguous. V lost 1 base and J 0 bases, leaving 6 bases between the germline ends. CDR1 is SEHNR and CDR2 is FQNEAQ in the germline V gene (reference sequence). This CDR3 region has 15 residues. Here the CDR3 reads CASSLGHPTNEKLFF. CDR3 bases: TGTGCCAGCAGCTTAGGACACCCAACTAATGAAAAACTGTTTTTT.

The chain joins TRBV6-1 to TRBJ1-5; D unclear. Germline V CDR1 and CDR2: MNHNS, SASEGT. The ends were cut back, 6 bases at V and 3 bases at J, with 18 bases in the middle. The CDR3 length is 16 residues. CDR3 DNA: TGTGCCAGCAGGACGGGCAGGTGGCTGGACAATCAGCCCCAGCATTTT. Its protein product is CASRTGRWLDNQPQHF.

Many counts were recorded for this clone. The CDR3 DNA is TGCAGTGTGAGGGGGGGACTAGCGGGCTCCTACAATGAGCAGTTCTTC. Its translation: CSVRGGLAGSYNEQFF. This chain joins TRBV20-1 and TRBJ2-1, with 12 bases that match TRBD2. With 7 bases clipped from V and 0 bases from J, the junction kept 7 bases outside the gene matches. Germline loops: CDR1 DFQATT, CDR2 SNEGSKA (reference sequence). This CDR3 has 16 residues.

This clone is medium-sized. The chain recombines TRBV2 with TRBJ1-4, with D maybe TRBD1 (5 bases). The CDR3 is 14 amino acids. Trimming left V 6 bases short and J 6 bases short, with 14 bases between. The germline V gene encodes CDR1 SNHLY and CDR2 FYNNEI. CDR3: CASRPGRDDEKLFF. In DNA form, the CDR3 reads TGTGCCAGCAGACCAGGGCGAGACGATGAAAAACTGTTTTTT.